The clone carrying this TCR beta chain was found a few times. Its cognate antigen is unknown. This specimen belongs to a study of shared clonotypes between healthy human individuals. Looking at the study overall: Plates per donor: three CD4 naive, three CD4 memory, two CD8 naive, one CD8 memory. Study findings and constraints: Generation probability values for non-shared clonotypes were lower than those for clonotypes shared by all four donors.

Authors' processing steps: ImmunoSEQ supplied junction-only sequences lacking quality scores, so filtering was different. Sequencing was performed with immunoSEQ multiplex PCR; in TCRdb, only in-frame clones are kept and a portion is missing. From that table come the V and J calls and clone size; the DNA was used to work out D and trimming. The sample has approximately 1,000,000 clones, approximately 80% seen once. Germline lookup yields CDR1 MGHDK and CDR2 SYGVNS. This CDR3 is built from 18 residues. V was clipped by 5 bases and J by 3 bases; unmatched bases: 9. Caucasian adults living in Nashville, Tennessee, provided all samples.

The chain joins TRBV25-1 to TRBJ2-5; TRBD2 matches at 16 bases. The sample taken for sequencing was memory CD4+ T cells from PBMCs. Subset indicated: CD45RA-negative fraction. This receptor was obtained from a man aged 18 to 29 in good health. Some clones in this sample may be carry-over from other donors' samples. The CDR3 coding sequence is TGTGCCAGCAGTCCACGCCTGGGACTAGCGGGAGGGGAAGAGACCCAGTACTTC. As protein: CASSPRLGLAGGEETQYF.